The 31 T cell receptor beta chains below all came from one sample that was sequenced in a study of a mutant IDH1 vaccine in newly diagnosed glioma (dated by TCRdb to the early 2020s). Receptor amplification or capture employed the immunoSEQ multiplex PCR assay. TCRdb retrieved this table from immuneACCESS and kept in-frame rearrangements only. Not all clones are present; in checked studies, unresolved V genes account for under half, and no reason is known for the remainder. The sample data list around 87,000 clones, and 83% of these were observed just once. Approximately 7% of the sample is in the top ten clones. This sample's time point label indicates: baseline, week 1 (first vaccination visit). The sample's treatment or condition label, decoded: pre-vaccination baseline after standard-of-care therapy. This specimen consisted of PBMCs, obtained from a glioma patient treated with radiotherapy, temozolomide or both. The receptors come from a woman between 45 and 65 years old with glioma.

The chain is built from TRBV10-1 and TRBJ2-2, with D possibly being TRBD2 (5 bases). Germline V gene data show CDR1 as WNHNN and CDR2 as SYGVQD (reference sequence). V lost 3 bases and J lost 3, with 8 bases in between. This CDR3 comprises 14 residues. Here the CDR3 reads CASSEGRDTGELFF. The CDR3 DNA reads TGCGCCAGCAGTGAAGGGAGAGACACCGGGGAGCTGTTTTTT.

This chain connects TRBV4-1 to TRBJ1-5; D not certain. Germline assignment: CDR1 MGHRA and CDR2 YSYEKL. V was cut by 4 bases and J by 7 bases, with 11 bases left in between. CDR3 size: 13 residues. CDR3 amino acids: CASSPGLWQPQHF. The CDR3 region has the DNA TGCGCCAGCAGCCCGGGGTTGTGGCAGCCCCAGCATTTT.

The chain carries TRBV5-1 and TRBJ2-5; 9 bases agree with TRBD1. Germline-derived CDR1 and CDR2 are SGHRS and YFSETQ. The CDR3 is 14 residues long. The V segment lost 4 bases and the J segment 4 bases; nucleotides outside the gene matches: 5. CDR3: CASSGRQGGETQYF. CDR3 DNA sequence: TGCGCCAGCAGCGGCCGACAGGGGGGAGAGACCCAGTACTTC. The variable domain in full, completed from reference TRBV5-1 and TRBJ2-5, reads KAGVTQTPRYLIKTRGQQVTLSCSPISGHRSVSWYQQTPGQGLQFLFEYFSETQRNKGNFPGRFSGRQFSNSRSEMNVSTLELGDSALYLCASSGRQGGETQYFGPGTRLLVL.

CDR3 sequence (DNA): TGCGCCAGCAGCTCCGTTCGGGGGAGGACCGGGGAGCTGTTTTTT. Translating it yields CASSSVRGRTGELFF. The chain has TRBV5-1 and TRBJ2-2, with a tentative D call TRBD2 (6 bases). The ends were cut back, 3 bases at V and 5 bases at J, with 14 bases in the middle. The CDR3 is 15 residues long. The V gene's germline CDR1 is SGHRS and CDR2 YFSETQ.

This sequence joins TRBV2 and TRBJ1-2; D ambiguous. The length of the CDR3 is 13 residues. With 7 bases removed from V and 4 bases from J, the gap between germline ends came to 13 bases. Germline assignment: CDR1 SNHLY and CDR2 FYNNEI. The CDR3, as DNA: TGTGCCAGCACCCCCGGCAGGCGCTATGGCTACACCTTC. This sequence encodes CASTPGRRYGYTF.

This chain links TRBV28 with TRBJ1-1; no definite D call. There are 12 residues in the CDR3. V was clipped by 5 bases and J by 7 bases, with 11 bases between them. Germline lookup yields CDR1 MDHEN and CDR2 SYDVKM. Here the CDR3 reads CASSPLRYEAFF. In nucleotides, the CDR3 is TGTGCCAGCAGTCCCCTCAGGTATGAAGCTTTCTTT. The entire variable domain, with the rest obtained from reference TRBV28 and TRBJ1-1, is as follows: DVKVTQSSRYLVKRTGEKVFLECVQDMDHENMFWYRQDPGLGLRLIYFSYDVKMKEKGDIPEGYSVSREKKERFSLILESASTNQTSMYLCASSPLRYEAFFGQGTRLTVV.

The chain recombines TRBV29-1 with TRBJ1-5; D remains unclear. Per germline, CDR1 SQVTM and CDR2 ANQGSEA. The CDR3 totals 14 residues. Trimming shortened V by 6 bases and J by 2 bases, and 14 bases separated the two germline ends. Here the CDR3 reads CSVPPGQGNQPQHF. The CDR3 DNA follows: TGCAGCGTCCCCCCTGGGCAGGGCAATCAGCCCCAGCATTTT. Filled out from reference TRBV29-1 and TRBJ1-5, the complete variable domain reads SAVISQKPSRDICQRGTSLTIQCQVDSQVTMMFWYRQQPGQSLTLIATANQGSEATYESGFVIDKFPISRPNLTFSTLTVSNMSPEDSSIYLCSVPPGQGNQPQHFGDGTRLSIL.

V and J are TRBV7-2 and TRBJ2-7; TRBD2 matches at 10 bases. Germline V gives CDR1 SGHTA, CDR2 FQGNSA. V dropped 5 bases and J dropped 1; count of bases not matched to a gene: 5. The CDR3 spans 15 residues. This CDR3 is CASSTRTSGSYEQYF. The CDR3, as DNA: TGTGCCAGCAGCACCCGGACTAGCGGATCCTACGAGCAGTACTTC.

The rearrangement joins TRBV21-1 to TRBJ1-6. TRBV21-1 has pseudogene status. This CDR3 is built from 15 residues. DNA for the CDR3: TGTGCCAGCAGCATACAACACCAGACTATTTCACCCCTCCACTTT. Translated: CASSIQHQTISPLHF.

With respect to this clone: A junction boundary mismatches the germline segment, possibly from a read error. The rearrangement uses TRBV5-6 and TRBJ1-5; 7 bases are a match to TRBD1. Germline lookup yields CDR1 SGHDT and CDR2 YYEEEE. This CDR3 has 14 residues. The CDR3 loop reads CASSLKGGNQPQHF. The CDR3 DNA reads TGTGCCAGCAGCTTGAAAGGGGGCAACCAGCCCCAGCATTTT.

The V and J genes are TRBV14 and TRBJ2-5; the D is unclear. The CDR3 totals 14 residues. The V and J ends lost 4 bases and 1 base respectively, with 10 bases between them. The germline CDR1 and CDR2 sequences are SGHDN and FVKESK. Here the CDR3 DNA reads TGTGCCAGCAGCCCGAGACAAGCCCAAGAGACCCAGTACTTC. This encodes CASSPRQAQETQYF.

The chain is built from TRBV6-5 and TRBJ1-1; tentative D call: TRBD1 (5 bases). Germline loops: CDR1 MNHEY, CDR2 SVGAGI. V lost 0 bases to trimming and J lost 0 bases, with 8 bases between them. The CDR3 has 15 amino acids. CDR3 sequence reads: CASSYSKGVNTEAFF. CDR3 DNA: TGTGCCAGCAGTTACTCTAAAGGGGTGAACACTGAAGCTTTCTTT.

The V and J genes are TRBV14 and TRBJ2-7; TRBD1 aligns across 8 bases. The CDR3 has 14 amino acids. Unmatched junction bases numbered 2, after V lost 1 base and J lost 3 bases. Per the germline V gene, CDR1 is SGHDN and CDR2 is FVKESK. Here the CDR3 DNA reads TGTGCCAGCAGCCAAGGGACAGGGTACTACGAGCAGTACTTC. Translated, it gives CASSQGTGYYEQYF.

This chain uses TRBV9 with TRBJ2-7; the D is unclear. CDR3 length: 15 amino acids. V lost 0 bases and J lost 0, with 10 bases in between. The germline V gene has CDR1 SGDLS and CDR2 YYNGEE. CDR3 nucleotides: TGTGCCAGCAGCGTAGACGGATACCGCTCCTACGAGCAGTACTTC. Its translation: CASSVDGYRSYEQYF. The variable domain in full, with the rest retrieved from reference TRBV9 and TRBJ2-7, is DSGVTQTPKHLITATGQRVTLRCSPRSGDLSVYWYQQSLDQGLQFLIQYYNGEERAKGNILERFSAQQFPDLHSELNLSSLELGDSALYFCASSVDGYRSYEQYFGPGTRLTVT.

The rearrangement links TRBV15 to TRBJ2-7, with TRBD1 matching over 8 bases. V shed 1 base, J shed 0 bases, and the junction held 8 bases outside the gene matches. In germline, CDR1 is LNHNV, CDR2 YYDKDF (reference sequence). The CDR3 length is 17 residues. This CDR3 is CATSRGSRDRSSYEQYF. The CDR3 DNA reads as TGTGCCACCAGCAGAGGCAGCCGGGACAGGAGCTCCTACGAGCAGTACTTC.

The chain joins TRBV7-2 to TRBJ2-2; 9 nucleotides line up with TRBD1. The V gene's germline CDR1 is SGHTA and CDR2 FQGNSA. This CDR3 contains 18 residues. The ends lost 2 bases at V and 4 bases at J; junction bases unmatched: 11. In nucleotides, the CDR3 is TGTGCCAGCAGCTTACTTTCTACAGGGGGCGGGGGCACCGGGGAGCTGTTTTTT. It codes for CASSLLSTGGGGTGELFF.

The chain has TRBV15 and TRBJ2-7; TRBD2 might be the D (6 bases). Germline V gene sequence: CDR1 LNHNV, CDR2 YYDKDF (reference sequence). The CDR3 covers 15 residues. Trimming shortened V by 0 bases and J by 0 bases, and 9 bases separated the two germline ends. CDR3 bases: TGTGCCACCAGCAGAGATAACGGGGGCTCCTACGAGCAGTACTTC. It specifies CATSRDNGGSYEQYF.

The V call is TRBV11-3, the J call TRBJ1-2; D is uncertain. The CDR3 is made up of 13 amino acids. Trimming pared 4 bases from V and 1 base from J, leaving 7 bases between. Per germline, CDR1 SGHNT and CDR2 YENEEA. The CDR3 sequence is CASSSDLNYGYTF. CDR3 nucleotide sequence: TGTGCCAGCAGCTCGGATCTTAACTATGGCTACACCTTC.

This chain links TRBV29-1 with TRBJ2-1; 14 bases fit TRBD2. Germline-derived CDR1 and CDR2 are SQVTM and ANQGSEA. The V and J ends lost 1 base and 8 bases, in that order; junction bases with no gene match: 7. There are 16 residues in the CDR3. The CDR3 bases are TGCAGCGTTGAAGCCATGACTAGCGGGGGGGGGTATGAGCAGTTCTTC. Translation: CSVEAMTSGGGYEQFF.

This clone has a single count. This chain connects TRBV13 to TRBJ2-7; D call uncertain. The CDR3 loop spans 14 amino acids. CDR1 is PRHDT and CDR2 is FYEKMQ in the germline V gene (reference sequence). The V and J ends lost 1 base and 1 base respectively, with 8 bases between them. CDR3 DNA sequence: TGTGCCAGCAGCTTAGACCCAATATCCTACGAGCAGTACTTC. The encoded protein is CASSLDPISYEQYF.

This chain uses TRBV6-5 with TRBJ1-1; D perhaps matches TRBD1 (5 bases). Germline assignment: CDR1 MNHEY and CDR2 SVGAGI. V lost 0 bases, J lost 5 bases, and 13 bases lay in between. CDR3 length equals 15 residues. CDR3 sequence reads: CASSYSRRGLTEAFF. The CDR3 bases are TGTGCCAGCAGTTACTCTCGTAGGGGTTTAACTGAAGCTTTCTTT.

CDR3 DNA sequence: TGTGCCATCGATCCGGGACAGACAAAACAAAACTATGGCTACACCTTC. It codes for CAIDPGQTKQNYGYTF. This sequence joins TRBV10-3 and TRBJ1-2, with 7 bases matching TRBD1. The germline CDR1 and CDR2 sequences are ENHRY and SYGVKD. The CDR3 is made up of 16 amino acids. V trimming: 8 bases; J trimming: 2 bases; junction bases outside the gene matches: 14.

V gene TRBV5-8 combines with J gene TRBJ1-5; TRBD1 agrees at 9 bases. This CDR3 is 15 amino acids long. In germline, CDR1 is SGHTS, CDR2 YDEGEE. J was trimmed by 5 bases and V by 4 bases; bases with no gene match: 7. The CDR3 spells CASSPRGQGHQPQHF. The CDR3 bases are TGTGCCAGCAGCCCACGGGGACAGGGTCATCAGCCCCAGCATTTT.

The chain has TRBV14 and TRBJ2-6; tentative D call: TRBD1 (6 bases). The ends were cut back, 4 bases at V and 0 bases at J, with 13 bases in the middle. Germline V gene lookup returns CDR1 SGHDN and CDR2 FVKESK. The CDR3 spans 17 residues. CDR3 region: CASSLRQVLSGANVLTF. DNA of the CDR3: TGTGCCAGCAGCCTTAGACAGGTCCTCTCTGGGGCCAACGTCCTGACTTTC.

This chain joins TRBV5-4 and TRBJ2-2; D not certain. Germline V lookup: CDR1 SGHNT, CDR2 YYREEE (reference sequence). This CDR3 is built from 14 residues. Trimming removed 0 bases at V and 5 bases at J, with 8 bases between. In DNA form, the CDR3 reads TGTGCCAGCAGCTTGGAGGGTTGGACCGGGGAGCTGTTTTTT. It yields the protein CASSLEGWTGELFF.

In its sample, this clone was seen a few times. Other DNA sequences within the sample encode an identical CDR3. CDR3 in amino acids: CASSVEVNTEAFF. CDR3 DNA sequence: TGTGCCAGCAGCGTGGAGGTGAACACTGAAGCTTTCTTT. The chain has TRBV9 and TRBJ1-1; D is unclear. Trimming removed 2 bases at V and 0 bases at J, with 5 bases between. Germline V CDR1 and CDR2: SGDLS, YYNGEE. The CDR3 runs 13 residues.

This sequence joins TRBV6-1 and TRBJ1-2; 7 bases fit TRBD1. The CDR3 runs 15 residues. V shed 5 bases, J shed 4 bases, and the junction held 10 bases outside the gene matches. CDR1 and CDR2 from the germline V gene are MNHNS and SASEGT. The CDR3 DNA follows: TGTGCCAGCAGTACACTAGGGGCAGGGGGCTATGGCTACACCTTC. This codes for CASSTLGAGGYGYTF.

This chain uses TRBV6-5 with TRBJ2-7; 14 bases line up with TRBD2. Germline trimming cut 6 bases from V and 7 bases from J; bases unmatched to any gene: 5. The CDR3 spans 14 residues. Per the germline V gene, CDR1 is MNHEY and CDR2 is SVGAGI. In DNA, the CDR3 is TGTGCCAGCAGCCGACTAGCGGGGGGGAGTGAGCAGTACTTC. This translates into CASSRLAGGSEQYF.

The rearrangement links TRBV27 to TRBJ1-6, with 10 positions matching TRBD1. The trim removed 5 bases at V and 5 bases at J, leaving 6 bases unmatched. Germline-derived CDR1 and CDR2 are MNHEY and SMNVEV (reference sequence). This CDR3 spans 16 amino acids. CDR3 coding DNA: TGTGCCAGCAGTAGAAGACAGGGGGCGCATAATTCACCCCTCCACTTT. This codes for CASSRRQGAHNSPLHF.

The CDR3, as DNA: TGTGCCAGCATCTTACGTGAGAACACTGAAGCTTTCTTT. Amino acid sequence: CASILRENTEAFF. V is TRBV6-5 and J is TRBJ1-1, with unresolved D. V was pared by 7 bases and J by 1 base, with 10 bases between. This CDR3 is built from 13 residues. CDR1 is MNHEY, CDR2 SVGAGI, per germline.

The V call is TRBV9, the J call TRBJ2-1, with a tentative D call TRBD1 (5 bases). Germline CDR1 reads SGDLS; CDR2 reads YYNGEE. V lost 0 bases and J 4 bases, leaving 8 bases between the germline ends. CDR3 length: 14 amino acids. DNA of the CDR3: TGTGCCAGCAGCGTAGAGACAGAGTACAATGAGCAGTTCTTC. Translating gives CASSVETEYNEQFF.